These 15 T cell receptor beta chains were all obtained from the same sample, sequenced in a study of CXCR3-negative and CXCR3-positive naive CD8 T cells. Points from the study as a whole: Relative to CXCR3-negative naive cells, CXCR3-positive naive cells had more hydrophobic TRB CDR3s.

Antigen specificity for these receptors is unknown. The study made its TRB cDNA libraries by 5' RACE, adding UMI labels. With the 5' RACE reads reprocessed, TCRdb shows one record per CDR3 protein and no DNA. This sample's clone table lists around 160,000 distinct CDR3 sequences. The material sequenced was naive CXCR3+ CD8+ T cells from blood. Subset described: CD45RO-CCR7+CD27+CD95- naive CD8+ T cells expressing CXCR3 (TNR3+). The source of these receptors is a human donor in good health. Some clones in this sample may be carry-over from other donors' samples.

This sequence joins TRBV27 and TRBJ1-5; lacking DNA, the TRBD1 call made by TCRdb goes unchecked. The CDR3 is 14 amino acids. In germline, CDR1 is MNHEY, CDR2 SMNVEV (reference sequence). CDR3 sequence reads: CASSLRGYGQPQHF.

The chain is built from TRBV7-9 and TRBJ2-3. The germline V gene has CDR1 SEHNR and CDR2 FQNEAQ (reference sequence). This CDR3 is 14 amino acids long. The CDR3 region is CASSLSTSTDTQYF.

This CDR3 is CASSISAGVGQPQHF. The rearrangement joins TRBV19 to TRBJ1-5; TCRdb returns TRBD1, unconfirmable since there is no DNA. CDR1 LNHDA and CDR2 SQIVND come from the germline V gene (reference sequence). The CDR3 runs to 15 residues.

The J gene is TRBJ2-7, the V gene TRBV7-9. Germline V lookup: CDR1 SEHNR, CDR2 FQNEAQ (reference sequence). The CDR3 runs 13 residues. This CDR3 reads CASRLDSSYEQYF.

This chain connects TRBV14 to TRBJ1-1. The CDR3 is 12 residues long. Germline-derived CDR1 and CDR2 are SGHDN and FVKESK. This CDR3 is CASSAQETEAFF.

V is TRBV5-1 and J is TRBJ1-1; TCRdb picks TRBD1, but there is no DNA to check that call. CDR3 length: 14 amino acids. CDR1 and CDR2 from the germline V gene are SGHRS and YFSETQ. CDR3 region: CASSLGVRDPEAFF. Supplemented by reference TRBV5-1 and TRBJ1-1, the full variable domain reads KAGVTQTPRYLIKTRGQQVTLSCSPISGHRSVSWYQQTPGQGLQFLFEYFSETQRNKGNFPGRFSGRQFSNSRSEMNVSTLELGDSALYLCASSLGVRDPEAFFGQGTRLTVV.

The genes are TRBV7-2 and TRBJ2-1; TCRdb's assignment of TRBD1 cannot be checked, as there is no DNA. The CDR3 covers 14 residues. Germline lookup yields CDR1 SGHTA and CDR2 FQGNSA. CDR3 region: CASSWGVRGNEQFF.

This chain connects TRBV28 to TRBJ1-6; TCRdb picks TRBD1, but there is no DNA to check that call. Germline V lookup: CDR1 MDHEN, CDR2 SYDVKM. The CDR3 consists of 14 residues. The CDR3 protein is CASSVQGYNSPLHF.

The chain links TRBV11-1 to TRBJ2-1. This CDR3 has 11 residues. CDR1 is SGHAT and CDR2 is FQDESV in the germline V gene (reference sequence). The CDR3 here is CASSFGYEQFF.

CDR3 loop: CASSEGGNSNQPQHF. The rearrangement joins TRBV9 to TRBJ1-5; TCRdb's D call, TRBD1, is unchecked because there is no DNA. The CDR3 has 15 residues. Germline assignment: CDR1 SGDLS and CDR2 YYNGEE.

The chain recombines TRBV20-1 with TRBJ2-7; TCRdb gives TRBD2 as the D gene, but with no DNA this cannot be confirmed. The CDR3 covers 18 residues. Germline V CDR1 and CDR2: DFQATT, SNEGSKA (reference sequence). The CDR3: CSARDGTSGGFSSYEQYF.

The chain employs TRBV5-1 and TRBJ2-2; absent DNA, TCRdb's TRBD1 call cannot be checked. Germline CDR1 and CDR2: SGHRS and YFSETQ. The CDR3 is 20 amino acids. CDR3 loop: CASSRVRVGHAPLNTGELFF.

The CDR3 reads CASSSPPAGADTQYF. This chain connects TRBV12-3 or TRBV12-4 to TRBJ2-3; the TCRdb call, TRBD2, lacks DNA for checking. The CDR3 covers 15 residues.

The chain has TRBV5-1 and TRBJ2-1; TCRdb returns TRBD2, unconfirmable since there is no DNA. The CDR3 spans 16 residues. Germline V gene sequence: CDR1 SGHRS, CDR2 YFSETQ. The CDR3 spells CASSLATVPPWNEQFF.

V gene TRBV27 combines with J gene TRBJ2-5; without DNA, the TCRdb call of TRBD2 cannot be checked. Germline-derived CDR1 and CDR2 are MNHEY and SMNVEV (reference sequence). This CDR3 has 15 residues. CDR3 loop: CASSSRLGHQETQYF.